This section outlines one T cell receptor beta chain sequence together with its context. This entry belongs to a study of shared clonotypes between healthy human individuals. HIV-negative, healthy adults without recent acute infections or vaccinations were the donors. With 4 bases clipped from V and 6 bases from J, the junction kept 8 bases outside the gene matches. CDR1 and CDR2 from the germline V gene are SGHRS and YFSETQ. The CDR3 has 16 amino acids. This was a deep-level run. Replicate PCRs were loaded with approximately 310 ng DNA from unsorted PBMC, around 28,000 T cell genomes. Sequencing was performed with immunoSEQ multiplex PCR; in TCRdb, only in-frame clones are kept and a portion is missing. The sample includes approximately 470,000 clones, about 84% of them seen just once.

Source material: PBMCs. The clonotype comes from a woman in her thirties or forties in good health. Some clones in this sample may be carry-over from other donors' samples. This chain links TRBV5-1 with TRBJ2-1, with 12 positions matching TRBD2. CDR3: CASSSIPSGRANEQFF. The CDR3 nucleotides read TGCGCCAGCAGCAGCATCCCTAGCGGGAGGGCCAATGAGCAGTTCTTC.